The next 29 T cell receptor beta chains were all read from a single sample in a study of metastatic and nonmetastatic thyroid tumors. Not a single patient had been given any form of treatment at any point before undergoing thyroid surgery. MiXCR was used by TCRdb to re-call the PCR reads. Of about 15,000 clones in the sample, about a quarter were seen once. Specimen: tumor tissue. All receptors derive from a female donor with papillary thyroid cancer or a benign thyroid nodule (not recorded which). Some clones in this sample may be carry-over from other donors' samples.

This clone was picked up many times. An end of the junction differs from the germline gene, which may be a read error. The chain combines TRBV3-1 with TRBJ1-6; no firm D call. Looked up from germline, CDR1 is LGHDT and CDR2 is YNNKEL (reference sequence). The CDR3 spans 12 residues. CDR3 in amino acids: CASSQGVSLLHF. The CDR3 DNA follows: TGTGCCAGCAGCCAAGGGGTTTCACTCCTCCACTTT. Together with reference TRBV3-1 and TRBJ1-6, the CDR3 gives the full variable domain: DTAVSQTPKYLVTQMGNDKSIKCEQNLGHDTMYWYKQDSKKFLKIMFSYNNKELIINETVPNRFSPKSPDKAHLNLHINSLELGDSAVYFCASSQGVSLLHFGNGTRLTVT.

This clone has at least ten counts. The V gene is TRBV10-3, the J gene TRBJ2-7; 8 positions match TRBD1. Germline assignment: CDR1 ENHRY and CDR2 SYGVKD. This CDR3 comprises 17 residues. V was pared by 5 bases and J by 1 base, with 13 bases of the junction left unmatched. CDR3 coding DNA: TGTGCCATCAGTACCCGCGGGACAGGCTTTACTTCCTACGAGCAGTACTTC. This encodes CAISTRGTGFTSYEQYF.

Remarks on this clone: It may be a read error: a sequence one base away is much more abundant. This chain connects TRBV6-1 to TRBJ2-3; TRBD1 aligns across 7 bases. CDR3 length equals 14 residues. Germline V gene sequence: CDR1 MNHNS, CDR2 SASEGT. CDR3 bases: TGTGCCAGCAGGACAGGGTACAGCACAGATACGAAGTATTTT. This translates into CASRTGYSTDTKYF.

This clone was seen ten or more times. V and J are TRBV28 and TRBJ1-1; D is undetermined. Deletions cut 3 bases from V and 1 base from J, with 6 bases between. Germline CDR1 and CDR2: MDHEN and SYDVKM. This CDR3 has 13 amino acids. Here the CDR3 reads CASSFPGNTEAFF. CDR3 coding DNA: TGTGCCAGCAGTTTTCCGGGGAACACTGAAGCTTTCTTT.

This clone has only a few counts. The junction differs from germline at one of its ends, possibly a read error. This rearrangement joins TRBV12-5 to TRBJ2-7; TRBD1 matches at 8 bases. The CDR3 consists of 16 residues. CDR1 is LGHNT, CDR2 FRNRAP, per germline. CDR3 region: CASGLRQGPRTYDQYF. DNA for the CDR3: TGTGCTAGTGGACTCCGACAGGGGCCCCGAACCTACGACCAGTACTTC.

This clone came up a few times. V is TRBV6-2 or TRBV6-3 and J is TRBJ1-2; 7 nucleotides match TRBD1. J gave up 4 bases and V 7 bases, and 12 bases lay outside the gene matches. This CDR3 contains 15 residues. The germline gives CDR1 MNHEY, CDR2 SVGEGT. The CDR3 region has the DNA TGTGCCAGCAACGACCGGACAGGAGGCATCTATGGCTACACCTTC. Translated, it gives CASNDRTGGIYGYTF.

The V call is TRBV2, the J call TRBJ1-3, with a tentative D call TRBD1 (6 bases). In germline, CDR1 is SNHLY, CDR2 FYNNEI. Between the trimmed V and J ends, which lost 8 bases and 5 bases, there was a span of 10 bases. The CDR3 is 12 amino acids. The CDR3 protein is CASRGPRNTIYF. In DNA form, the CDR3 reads TGTGCCAGCCGGGGGCCCAGAAACACCATATATTTT.

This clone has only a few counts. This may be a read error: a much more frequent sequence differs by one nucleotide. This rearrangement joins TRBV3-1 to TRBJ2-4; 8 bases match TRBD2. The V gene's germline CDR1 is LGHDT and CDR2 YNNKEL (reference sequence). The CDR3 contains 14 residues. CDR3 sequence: CASSNSGNKNVQYF. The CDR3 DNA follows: TGTGCCAGCTCGAATAGCGGGAACAAAAACGTTCAGTACTTC.

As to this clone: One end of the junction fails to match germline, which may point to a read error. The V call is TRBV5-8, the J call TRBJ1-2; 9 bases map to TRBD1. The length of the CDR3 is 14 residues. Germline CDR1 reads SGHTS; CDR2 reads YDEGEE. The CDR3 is CSSSPGQGFMGYTF. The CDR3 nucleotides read TGTTCCAGCAGCCCCGGACAGGGGTTCATGGGCTACACCTTT.

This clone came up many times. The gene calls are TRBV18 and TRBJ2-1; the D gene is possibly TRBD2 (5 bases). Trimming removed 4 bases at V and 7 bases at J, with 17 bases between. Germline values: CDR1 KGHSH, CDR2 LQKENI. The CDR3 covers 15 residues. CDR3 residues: CASSLNSGRGNEQFF. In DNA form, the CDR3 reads TGTGCCAGCTCACTAAATTCGGGGAGAGGGAATGAGCAGTTCTTC.

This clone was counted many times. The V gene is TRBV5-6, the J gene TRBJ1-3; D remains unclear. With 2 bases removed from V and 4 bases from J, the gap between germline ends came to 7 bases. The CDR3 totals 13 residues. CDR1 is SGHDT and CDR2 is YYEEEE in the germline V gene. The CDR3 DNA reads TGTGCCAGCAGCTTTTACTCGGGAAACACCATATATTTT. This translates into CASSFYSGNTIYF.

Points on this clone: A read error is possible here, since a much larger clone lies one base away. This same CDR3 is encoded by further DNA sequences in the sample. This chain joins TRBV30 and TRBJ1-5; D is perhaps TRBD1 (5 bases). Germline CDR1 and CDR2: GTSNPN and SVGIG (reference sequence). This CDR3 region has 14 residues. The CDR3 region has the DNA TGTGCCTGGAGTCGATGGGGGTTTAATCAGCCCCAACATTTT. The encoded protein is CAWSRWGFNQPQHF.

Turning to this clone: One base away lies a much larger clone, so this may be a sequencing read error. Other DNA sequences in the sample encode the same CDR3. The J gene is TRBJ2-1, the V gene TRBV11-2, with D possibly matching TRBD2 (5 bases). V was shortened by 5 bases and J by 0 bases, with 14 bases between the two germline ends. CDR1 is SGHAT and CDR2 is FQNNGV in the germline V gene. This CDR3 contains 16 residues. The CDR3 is CASSPRVDYSYNEQFF. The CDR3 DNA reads TGTGCCAGCAGCCCACGTGTAGACTACTCCTACAATGAGCAGTTCTTC.

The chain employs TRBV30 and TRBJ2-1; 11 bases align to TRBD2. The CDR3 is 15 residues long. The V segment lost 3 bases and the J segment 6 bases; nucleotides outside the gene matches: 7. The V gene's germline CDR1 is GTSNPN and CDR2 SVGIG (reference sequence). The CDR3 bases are TGTGCCTGGAGAGTACTAGCGGGAGTTGGCAATGAGCAGTTCTTC. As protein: CAWRVLAGVGNEQFF.

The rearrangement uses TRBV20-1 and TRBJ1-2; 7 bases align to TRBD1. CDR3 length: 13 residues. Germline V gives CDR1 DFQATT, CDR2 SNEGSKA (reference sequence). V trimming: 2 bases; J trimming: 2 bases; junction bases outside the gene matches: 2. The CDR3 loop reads CSARSGQNYGYTF. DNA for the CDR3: TGCAGTGCTAGATCGGGACAGAACTATGGCTACACCTTC.

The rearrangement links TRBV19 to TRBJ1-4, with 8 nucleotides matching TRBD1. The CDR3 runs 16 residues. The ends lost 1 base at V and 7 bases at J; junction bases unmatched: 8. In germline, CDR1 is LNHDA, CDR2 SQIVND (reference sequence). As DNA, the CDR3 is TGTGCCAGTAGTATAGGACCCGGACAGGGTGGTGAAAAACTGTTTTTT. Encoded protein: CASSIGPGQGGEKLFF. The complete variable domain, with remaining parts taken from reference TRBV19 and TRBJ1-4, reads DGGITQSPKYLFRKEGQNVTLSCEQNLNHDAMYWYRQDPGQGLRLIYYSQIVNDFQKGDIAEGYSVSREKKESFPLTVTSAQKNPTAFYLCASSIGPGQGGEKLFFGSGTQLSVL.

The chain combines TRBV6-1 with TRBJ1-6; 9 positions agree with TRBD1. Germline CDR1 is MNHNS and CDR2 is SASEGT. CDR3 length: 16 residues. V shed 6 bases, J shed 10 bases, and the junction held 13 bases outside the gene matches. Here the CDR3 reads CASSHPPGTGPSPLHF. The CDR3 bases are TGTGCCAGCAGCCACCCCCCCGGGACAGGGCCCTCACCCCTCCACTTT.

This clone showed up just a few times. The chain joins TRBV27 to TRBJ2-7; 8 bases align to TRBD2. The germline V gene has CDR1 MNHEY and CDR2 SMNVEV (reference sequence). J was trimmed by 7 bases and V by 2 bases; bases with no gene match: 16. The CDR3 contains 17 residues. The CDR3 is CASSLISGSSSFGEQYF. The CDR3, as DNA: TGTGCCAGCAGTTTAATAAGCGGGAGCTCTTCTTTTGGGGAGCAGTACTTC.

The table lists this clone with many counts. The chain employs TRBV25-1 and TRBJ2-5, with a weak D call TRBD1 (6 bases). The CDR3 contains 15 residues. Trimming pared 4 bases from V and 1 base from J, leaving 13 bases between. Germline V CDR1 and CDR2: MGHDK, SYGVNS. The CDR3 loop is CASSADRPFQETQYF. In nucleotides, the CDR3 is TGTGCCAGCAGTGCCGACAGGCCATTCCAAGAGACCCAGTACTTC.

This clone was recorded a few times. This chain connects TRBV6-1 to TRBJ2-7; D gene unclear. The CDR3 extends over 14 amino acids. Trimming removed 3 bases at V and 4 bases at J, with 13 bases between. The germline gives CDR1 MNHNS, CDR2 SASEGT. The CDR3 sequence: CASSERPQVYEQYF. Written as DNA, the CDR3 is TGTGCCAGCAGTGAGCGCCCTCAGGTGTACGAGCAGTACTTC.

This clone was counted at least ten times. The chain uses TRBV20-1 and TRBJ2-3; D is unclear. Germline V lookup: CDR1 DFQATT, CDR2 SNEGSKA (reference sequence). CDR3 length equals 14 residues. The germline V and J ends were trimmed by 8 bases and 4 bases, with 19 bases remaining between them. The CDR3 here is CSFHWAVIADTQYF. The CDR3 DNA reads TGCAGTTTCCATTGGGCAGTAATTGCAGATACGCAGTATTTT.

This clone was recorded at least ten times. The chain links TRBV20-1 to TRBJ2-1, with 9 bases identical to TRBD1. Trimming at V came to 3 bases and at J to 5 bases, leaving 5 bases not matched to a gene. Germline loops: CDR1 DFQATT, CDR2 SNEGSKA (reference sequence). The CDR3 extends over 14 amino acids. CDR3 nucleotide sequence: TGCAGTGCTAGTTCGGGACAGGGAAACAATGAGCAGTTCTTC. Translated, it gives CSASSGQGNNEQFF.

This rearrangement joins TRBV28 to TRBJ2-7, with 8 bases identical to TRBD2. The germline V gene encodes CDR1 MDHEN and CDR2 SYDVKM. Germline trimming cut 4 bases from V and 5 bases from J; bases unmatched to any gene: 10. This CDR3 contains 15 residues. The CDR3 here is CASSSDRGGSNEQYF. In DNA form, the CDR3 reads TGTGCCAGCAGTTCTGACCGGGGGGGGAGCAACGAGCAGTACTTC.

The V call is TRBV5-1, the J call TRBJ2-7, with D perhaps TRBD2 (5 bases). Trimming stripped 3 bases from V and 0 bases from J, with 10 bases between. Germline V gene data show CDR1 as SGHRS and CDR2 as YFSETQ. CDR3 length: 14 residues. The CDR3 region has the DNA TGCGCCAGCAGCTGGACTGCCGACTCCTACGAGCAGTACTTC. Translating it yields CASSWTADSYEQYF. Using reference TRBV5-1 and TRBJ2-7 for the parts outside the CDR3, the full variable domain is KAGVTQTPRYLIKTRGQQVTLSCSPISGHRSVSWYQQTPGQGLQFLFEYFSETQRNKGNFPGRFSGRQFSNSRSEMNVSTLELGDSALYLCASSWTADSYEQYFGPGTRLTVT.

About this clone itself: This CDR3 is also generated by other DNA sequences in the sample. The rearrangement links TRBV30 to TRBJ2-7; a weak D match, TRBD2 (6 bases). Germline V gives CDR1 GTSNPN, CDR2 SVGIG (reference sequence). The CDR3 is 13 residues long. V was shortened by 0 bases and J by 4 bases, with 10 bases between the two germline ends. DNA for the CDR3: TGTGCCTGGAGTGTACGGGGGTCTTACGAGCAGTACTTC. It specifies CAWSVRGSYEQYF.

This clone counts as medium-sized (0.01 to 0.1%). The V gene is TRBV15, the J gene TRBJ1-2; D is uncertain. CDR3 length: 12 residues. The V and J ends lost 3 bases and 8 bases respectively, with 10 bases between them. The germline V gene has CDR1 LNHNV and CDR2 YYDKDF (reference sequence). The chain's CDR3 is CATSSGVRGYTF. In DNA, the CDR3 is TGTGCCACCAGCAGCGGGGTTAGGGGCTACACCTTC.

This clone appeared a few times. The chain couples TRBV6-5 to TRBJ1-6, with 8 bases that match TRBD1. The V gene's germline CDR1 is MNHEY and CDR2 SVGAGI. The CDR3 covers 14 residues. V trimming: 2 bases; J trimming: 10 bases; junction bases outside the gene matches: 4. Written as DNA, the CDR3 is TGTGCCAGCAGTTACGGTACAGGGGGGTCACCCCTCCACTTT. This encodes CASSYGTGGSPLHF.

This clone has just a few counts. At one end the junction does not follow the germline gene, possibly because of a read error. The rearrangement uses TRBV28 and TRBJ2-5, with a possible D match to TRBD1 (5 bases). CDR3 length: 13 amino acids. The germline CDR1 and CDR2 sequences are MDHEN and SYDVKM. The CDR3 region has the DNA TGTGCCATCCCCGGACATAACCAAGAGATCCAGTACTTC. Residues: CAIPGHNQEIQYF.

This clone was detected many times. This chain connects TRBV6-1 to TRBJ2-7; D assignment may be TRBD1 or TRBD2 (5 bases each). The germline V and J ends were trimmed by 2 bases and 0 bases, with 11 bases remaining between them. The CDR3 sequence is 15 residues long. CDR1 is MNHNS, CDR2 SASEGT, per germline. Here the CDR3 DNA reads TGTGCCAGCAGTGAATTCTGGGACGGCTCCTACGAGCAGTACTTC. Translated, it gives CASSEFWDGSYEQYF.